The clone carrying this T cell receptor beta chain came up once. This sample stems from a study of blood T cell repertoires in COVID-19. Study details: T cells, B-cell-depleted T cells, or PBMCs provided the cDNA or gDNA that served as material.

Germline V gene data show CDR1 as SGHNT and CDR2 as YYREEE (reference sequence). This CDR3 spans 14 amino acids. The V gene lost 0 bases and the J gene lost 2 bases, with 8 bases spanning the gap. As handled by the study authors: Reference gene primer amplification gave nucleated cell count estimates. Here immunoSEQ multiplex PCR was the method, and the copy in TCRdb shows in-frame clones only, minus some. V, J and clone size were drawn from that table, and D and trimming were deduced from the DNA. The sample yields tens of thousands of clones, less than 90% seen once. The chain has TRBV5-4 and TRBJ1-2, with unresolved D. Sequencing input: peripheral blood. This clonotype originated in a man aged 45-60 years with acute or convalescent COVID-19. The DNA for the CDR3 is TGTGCCAGCAGCTTGGGCGGCAGAAACTATGGCTACACCTTC. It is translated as CASSLGGRNYGYTF. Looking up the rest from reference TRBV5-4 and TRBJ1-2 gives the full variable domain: ETGVTQSPTHLIKTRGQQVTLRCSSQSGHNTVSWYQQALGQGPQFIFQYYREEENGRGNFPPRFSGLQFPNYSSELNVNALELDDSALYLCASSLGGRNYGYTFGSGTRLTVV.